This record covers a single TCR beta chain. This entry is derived from a study of T cell responses to AZD1222 COVID-19 vaccine. This CDR3 region has 19 residues. CDR1 is MNHEY and CDR2 is SVGEGT in the germline V gene. J lost 0 bases, V lost 5 bases, and 12 bases had no gene match. This table comes from immunoSEQ multiplex PCR, and its TCRdb copy is limited to in-frame clones, with some not included. The sample records approximately 170,000 clones, 85% to 90% being singletons. The rearrangement uses TRBV6-2 or TRBV6-3 and TRBJ2-6; 8 nucleotides match TRBD1. This specimen consisted of peripheral blood, obtained on day 0 of AZD1222 vaccination. This TCR came from an adult in good health. The CDR3 region is CASSPFLTGAISGANVLTF. CDR3 DNA sequence: TGTGCCAGCAGTCCCTTCCTGACAGGGGCGATCTCTGGGGCCAACGTCCTGACTTTC.